Listed below are T cell receptor beta chains from one sample, sequenced in a study of cytomegalovirus exposure and HLA in healthy donors. The assay was immunoSEQ multiplex PCR, and TCRdb's table has in-frame clones only and misses some. Among over 100,000 clones listed, 69% were seen once. The sequencing input was PBMCs. The receptors stem from a woman aged 70-85 years in good health and CMV-seropositive. Both conserved end residues are part of each CDR3. Fields, in order: V gene, clone size, J gene, D gene, CDR3 protein, CDR3 DNA. The D gene is left open where the match is weak. Clone size is shown for a subset of rows, as once, few, many or a class of expanded clone.

TRBV2	-	TRBJ2-1	-	CASSETSAGYNEQFF	TGTGCCAGCAGTGAAACGAGTGCAGGGTACAATGAGCAGTTCTTC
TRBV30	-	TRBJ2-5	TRBD2	CAWSAGTSGYF	TGTGCCTGGAGCGCAGGGACTAGCGGTTACTTC
TRBV7-9	-	TRBJ2-7	TRBD2	CASSLALSSGGEQYF	TGTGCCAGCAGCTTAGCGCTATCTAGCGGTGGGGAGCAGTACTTC
TRBV5-1	-	TRBJ2-2	TRBD1	CASSDRQGVYTGELFF	TGCGCCAGCAGCGATCGACAGGGCGTATACACCGGGGAGCTGTTTTTT
TRBV15	-	TRBJ2-3	TRBD2	CATSRGQGGPDTQYF	TGTGCCACCAGCAGAGGCCAGGGAGGGCCAGATACGCAGTATTTT
TRBV19	-	TRBJ2-7	-	CASSIQGMYEQYF	TGTGCCAGTAGTATCCAGGGTATGTACGAGCAGTACTTC
TRBV5-4	few	TRBJ1-5	TRBD1	CASSARDRGAGQPQHF	TGTGCCAGCAGCGCGAGGGACAGGGGCGCTGGGCAGCCCCAGCATTTT
TRBV2	-	TRBJ2-1	-	CASTSESSYNEQFF	TGTGCCAGCACCTCCGAGAGCTCCTACAATGAGCAGTTCTTC
TRBV29-1	-	TRBJ1-1	-	CSVDEGDIDFF	TGCAGCGTTGATGAAGGAGATATCGATTTCTTT
TRBV7-9	-	TRBJ1-2	-	CASSLQGGNYGYTF	TGTGCCAGCAGCTTACAGGGTGGTAACTATGGCTACACCTTC
TRBV7-9	once	TRBJ1-4	-	CASSLGPVATNEKLFF	TGTGCCAGCAGCCTTGGCCCCGTTGCAACTAATGAAAAACTGTTTTTT
TRBV30	-	TRBJ1-5	TRBD1	CAWSQQGVYNQPQHF	TGTGCCTGGAGCCAACAGGGGGTCTACAATCAGCCCCAGCATTTT
TRBV7-6	-	TRBJ2-5	-	CASSLREGETQYF	TGTGCCAGCAGCTTACGAGAGGGAGAGACCCAGTACTTC
TRBV4-3	-	TRBJ1-2	TRBD1	CASSQLLQGTSGYTF	TGCGCCAGCAGCCAGCTACTACAGGGGACGAGCGGCTACACCTTC
TRBV18	-	TRBJ1-1	-	CASSPQGKTEAFF	TGTGCCAGCTCACCCCAGGGTAAGACTGAAGCTTTCTTT
TRBV5-1	few	TRBJ1-2	TRBD1	CASSSGQAAYGYTF	TGCGCCAGCAGCTCGGGACAGGCCGCCTATGGCTACACCTTC
TRBV5-1	few	TRBJ1-5	-	CASSLTGSFNQPQHF	TGCGCCAGCAGCTTGACAGGGTCCTTCAATCAGCCCCAGCATTTT
TRBV18	-	TRBJ2-3	TRBD2	CASSPAGGDTQYF	TGTGCCAGCTCACCCGCGGGGGGAGATACGCAGTATTTT
TRBV11-2	-	TRBJ2-1	TRBD1	CASSRTGGPSYNEQFF	TGTGCCAGCAGCCGGACAGGGGGCCCCTCCTACAATGAGCAGTTCTTC
TRBV2	-	TRBJ2-5	-	CASAPRLDETQYF	TGTGCCAGCGCCCCGCGGCTCGACGAGACCCAGTACTTC
TRBV27	-	TRBJ2-1	-	CASSLMGHTSYNEQFF	TGTGCCAGCAGTTTGATGGGACATACCTCCTACAATGAGCAGTTCTTC
TRBV29-1	-	TRBJ2-3	TRBD2	CSVEVLAGITDTQYF	TGCAGCGTTGAAGTTCTAGCGGGTATAACAGATACGCAGTATTTT
TRBV5-1	few	TRBJ1-1	-	CASSFEQNTEAFF	TGCGCCAGCAGCTTTGAACAGAACACTGAAGCTTTCTTT
TRBV10-1	-	TRBJ2-3	TRBD1	CASEGQGKNTDTQYF	TGCGCCAGCGAGGGACAGGGTAAGAACACAGATACGCAGTATTTT
TRBV7-2	-	TRBJ1-2	TRBD1	CASSFRQGGGYTF	TGTGCCAGCAGCTTTAGACAGGGTGGTGGCTACACCTTC
TRBV7-9	few	TRBJ1-2	TRBD1	CASSQGEGAGGYTF	TGTGCCAGCAGCCAGGGAGAGGGGGCGGGCGGCTACACCTTC
TRBV5-6	-	TRBJ1-3	-	CASSLDLGPAGNTIYF	TGTGCCAGCAGCCTCGATTTGGGGCCTGCTGGAAACACCATATATTTT
TRBV25-1	-	TRBJ2-7	-	CASSEDYYEQYF	TGTGCCAGCAGTGAAGACTACTACGAGCAGTACTTC
TRBV2	-	TRBJ1-1	-	CASRGGGRANTEAFF	TGTGCCAGCAGGGGGGGAGGTAGGGCGAACACTGAAGCTTTCTTT
TRBV4-3	-	TRBJ2-3	TRBD2	CASSQDPLAGTTDTQYF	TGCGCCAGCAGCCAAGATCCCCTAGCGGGGACCACAGATACGCAGTATTTT
TRBV6-5	-	TRBJ1-3	-	CASRSPGISGNTIYF	TGTGCCAGCAGGTCACCAGGGATCTCTGGAAACACCATATATTTT
TRBV13	-	TRBJ1-4	TRBD1	CASSLGTVNEKLFF	TGTGCCAGCAGCTTGGGGACAGTTAATGAAAAACTGTTTTTT
TRBV5-1	-	TRBJ1-1	-	CASSWTENTEAFF	TGCGCCAGCAGCTGGACAGAGAACACTGAAGCTTTCTTT
TRBV5-1	-	TRBJ2-3	-	CASFLDNTDTQYF	TGCGCCAGCTTTCTGGACAACACAGATACGCAGTATTTT
TRBV2	-	TRBJ2-3	TRBD1	CASSGAGTGVTNTQYF	TGTGCCAGCAGTGGAGCAGGGACAGGGGTCACGAATACGCAGTATTTT
TRBV2	-	TRBJ2-5	TRBD2	CASPSGVKAETQYF	TGTGCCAGCCCTAGCGGGGTCAAGGCAGAGACCCAGTACTTC
TRBV7-3	-	TRBJ2-5	TRBD1	CASSLSTGTGDETQYF	TGTGCCAGCAGCCTATCAACCGGGACAGGGGACGAGACCCAGTACTTC
TRBV29-1	once	TRBJ1-1	-	CSVRFTEAFF	TGCAGCGTTCGGTTCACTGAAGCTTTCTTT
TRBV5-6	-	TRBJ2-5	TRBD2	CASSFASGGPRAETQYF	TGTGCCAGCAGCTTCGCTAGCGGGGGACCGAGGGCGGAGACCCAGTACTTC
TRBV7-8	-	TRBJ1-5	-	CASSASRGENQPQHF	TGTGCCAGCAGCGCCTCCAGGGGAGAGAATCAGCCCCAGCATTTT
TRBV18	few	TRBJ2-1	-	CASSPYRDSEGDEQFF	TGTGCCAGCTCACCATATCGGGACTCTGAGGGCGATGAGCAGTTCTTC
TRBV19	-	TRBJ1-1	TRBD1	CASTLGQEHRPEAFF	TGTGCCAGTACTCTAGGACAGGAGCATCGCCCTGAAGCTTTCTTT
TRBV7-9	-	TRBJ2-6	-	CASSLGASSGANVLTF	TGTGCCAGCAGCTTAGGGGCGAGCTCTGGGGCCAACGTCCTGACTTTC
TRBV4-2	few	TRBJ1-5	TRBD1	CASSQDSPHSGQGSNQPQHF	TGTGCCAGCAGCCAAGATTCCCCCCATAGTGGACAGGGGAGCAATCAGCCCCAGCATTTT
TRBV2	-	TRBJ2-7	TRBD1	CASSDRVRSYEQYF	TGTGCCAGCAGCGACAGGGTGAGGTCCTACGAGCAGTACTTC